This T cell receptor beta chain was sequenced in a study of cytomegalovirus exposure and HLA in healthy donors. About the study: A subsequent analysis reported that the 120 or so validation repertoires were produced on the same platform that had also been used for the 666 first-cohort repertoires.

Produced via immunoSEQ multiplex PCR; TCRdb's table is partial and in-frame only. The data hold 100,000 to 150,000 clones, with 80% to 90% observed a single time. The CDR3 runs to 16 residues. CDR1 LGHNA and CDR2 YNFKEQ come from the germline V gene. V shed 1 base, J shed 0 bases, and the junction held 0 bases outside the gene matches. This chain joins TRBV4-2 and TRBJ2-2; 9 bases map to TRBD2. Sequencing was done on a sample of PBMCs. The origin of this receptor is a woman in her late teens or twenties in good health and CMV-seronegative. As DNA, the CDR3 is TGTGCCAGCAGCCAAGCTAGCGGGGCGAACACCGGGGAGCTGTTTTTT. As protein: CASSQASGANTGELFF.